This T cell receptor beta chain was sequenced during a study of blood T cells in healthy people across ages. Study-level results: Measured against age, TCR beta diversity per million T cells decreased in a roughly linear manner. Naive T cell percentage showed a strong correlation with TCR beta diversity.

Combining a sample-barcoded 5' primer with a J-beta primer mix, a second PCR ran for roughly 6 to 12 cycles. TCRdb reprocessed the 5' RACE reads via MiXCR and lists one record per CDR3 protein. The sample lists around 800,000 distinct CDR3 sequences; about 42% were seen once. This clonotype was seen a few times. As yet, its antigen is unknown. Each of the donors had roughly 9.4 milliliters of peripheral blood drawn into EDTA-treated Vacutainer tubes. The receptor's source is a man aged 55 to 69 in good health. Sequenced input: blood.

CDR3 sequence: CASSLWDGANQPQHF. Here the CDR3 DNA reads TGTGCCAGCAGCTTATGGGACGGAGCCAATCAGCCCCAGCATTTT. The chain has TRBV7-2 and TRBJ1-5, with D tentatively TRBD1 (5 bases). The CDR3 runs to 15 residues. From germline, CDR1 is SGHTA and CDR2 FQGNSA. The V and J ends lost 2 bases and 3 bases respectively, with 11 bases between them.